One sample yielded the 24 T cell receptor beta chains listed below, sequenced in a study of identical twins (dated by TCRdb to about 2016). Library preparation was by 5' RACE. Sequencing took place on an Illumina HiSeq 2000. Clones were called with MiXCR by TCRdb after fastp trimmed the public reads at Q25, and only in-frame beta chains were retained. When rows share a CDR3 protein, they turn into one entry using the most common DNA and genes. Counted in this sample were approximately 700,000 distinct CDR3 sequences; 18% of them appeared once. The ten top clones hold around 13% of the sample. The sample also formed part of further work on T cells expressing NK-cell markers.

Sequencing was carried out using PBMCs. These receptors were collected from a woman under 30 in good health.

This clonotype has just a few counts. V usage is TRBV18 and J usage is TRBJ1-4; 7 nucleotides line up with TRBD1. Germline V gene data show CDR1 as KGHSH and CDR2 as LQKENI. Trimming removed 4 bases from V and 6 bases from J; junction bases left unmatched: 17. The CDR3 is 18 residues long. The CDR3 is CASSLTIIAGTEDEKLFF. In DNA, the CDR3 is TGTGCCAGCTCACTAACTATTATAGCCGGGACAGAAGATGAAAAACTGTTTTTT.

The chain combines TRBV7-9 with TRBJ2-5; D call uncertain. Germline V gene sequence: CDR1 SEHNR, CDR2 FQNEAQ (reference sequence). The V end lost 5 bases, the J end lost 0 bases, and 16 bases lay between the germline ends. CDR3 length: 16 amino acids. The CDR3 DNA sequence: TGTGCCAGCAGCCCTCCCGAGCAACCTTACCAAGAGACCCAGTACTTC. Protein sequence: CASSPPEQPYQETQYF. The full variable domain, completed using reference TRBV7-9 and TRBJ2-5, is DTGVSQNPRHKITKRGQNVTFRCDPISEHNRLYWYRQTLGQGPEFLTYFQNEAQLEKSRLLSDRFSAERPKGSFSTLEIQRTEQGDSAMYLCASSPPEQPYQETQYFGPGTRLLVL.

This clonotype has more than one count but fewer than ten. The genes are TRBV6-5 and TRBJ2-7; 7 bases agree with TRBD1. Germline-derived CDR1 and CDR2 are MNHEY and SVGAGI. V dropped 0 bases and J dropped 3; count of bases not matched to a gene: 5. The CDR3 has 15 residues. CDR3: CASSYSPDRNYEQYF. The DNA of the CDR3 is TGTGCCAGCAGTTACTCGCCGGACAGGAACTACGAGCAGTACTTC.

The chain links TRBV9 to TRBJ2-2; a weak D match, TRBD2 (6 bases). The V and J ends lost 0 bases and 2 bases respectively, with 8 bases between them. The CDR3 has 15 amino acids. Germline V gene lookup returns CDR1 SGDLS and CDR2 YYNGEE. CDR3 residues: CASSVEAGNTGELFF. The CDR3 DNA sequence: TGTGCCAGCAGCGTAGAGGCGGGAAACACCGGGGAGCTGTTTTTT.

This clonotype was seen only a few times. J is TRBJ1-2 and V is TRBV12-3 or TRBV12-4; no clear D gene. This CDR3 contains 15 residues. Deletions cut 6 bases from V and 0 bases from J, with 14 bases between. The DNA of the CDR3 is TGTGCCAGCAGCCGCCATGTCCGGACTAACTATGGCTACACCTTC. This encodes CASSRHVRTNYGYTF.

This chain uses TRBV30 with TRBJ1-4; no clear D gene. The CDR3 spans 13 residues. V was clipped by 1 base and J by 8 bases, with 11 bases between them. Germline V gene lookup returns CDR1 GTSNPN and CDR2 SVGIG (reference sequence). The CDR3 sequence: CAWSDGVEEKLFF. The CDR3 DNA sequence: TGTGCCTGGAGTGATGGAGTTGAGGAAAAACTGTTTTTT.

This clonotype was detected only a few times. This chain's CDR3 is CAISSGTPYYEQYF. CDR3 bases: TGTGCCATCAGCTCCGGGACTCCTTACTACGAGCAGTACTTC. The V call is TRBV10-3, the J call TRBJ2-7; TRBD2 might be the D (6 bases). Germline-derived CDR1 and CDR2 are ENHRY and SYGVKD. The CDR3 contains 14 residues. V lost 6 bases to trimming and J lost 3 bases, with 15 bases between them.

This clonotype appeared many times. V usage is TRBV15 and J usage is TRBJ1-5, with 9 bases aligning to TRBD1. The CDR3 length is 15 residues. The V segment lost 4 bases and the J segment 4 bases; nucleotides outside the gene matches: 5. Looked up from germline, CDR1 is LNHNV and CDR2 is YYDKDF (reference sequence). DNA of the CDR3: TGTGCCACCAGCAAGGAGACAGGGGGTAATCAGCCCCAGCATTTT. It specifies CATSKETGGNQPQHF. Filled out from reference TRBV15 and TRBJ1-5, the complete variable domain reads DAMVIQNPRYQVTQFGKPVTLSCSQTLNHNVMYWYQQKSSQAPKLLFHYYDKDFNNEADTPDNFQSRRPNTSFCFLDIRSPGLGDTAMYLCATSKETGGNQPQHFGDGTRLSIL.

This clonotype has more than one count but fewer than ten. The rearrangement uses TRBV5-1 and TRBJ2-3, with D perhaps matching TRBD2 (6 bases). Trimming pared 7 bases from V and 2 bases from J, leaving 14 bases between. The CDR3 has 14 residues. Germline V CDR1 and CDR2: SGHRS, YFSETQ. The CDR3 DNA reads as TGCGCCAGCGCAAATAGCGGCCCCACAGATACGCAGTATTTT. Translation: CASANSGPTDTQYF.

J is TRBJ2-5 and V is TRBV5-4; a possible D gene is TRBD2 (6 bases). The CDR3 loop spans 16 amino acids. CDR1 is SGHNT and CDR2 is YYREEE in the germline V gene (reference sequence). Trimming left V 4 bases short and J 2 bases short, with 18 bases between. The CDR3 DNA is TGTGCCAGCAGCGCCTCTCATGGCGGGGCACAAGAGACCCAGTACTTC. Its protein is CASSASHGGAQETQYF.

This clonotype was recorded a few times. The chain recombines TRBV6-5 with TRBJ2-7; D is ambiguous. V was clipped by 1 base and J by 3 bases, with 10 bases between them. The germline gives CDR1 MNHEY, CDR2 SVGAGI. This CDR3 is built from 14 residues. CDR3: CASSYFGRHYEQYF. The CDR3 DNA reads TGTGCCAGCAGTTACTTCGGGCGCCACTACGAGCAGTACTTC.

This clonotype has only a few counts. The chain has TRBV7-2 and TRBJ2-1; the D gene could be TRBD1 or TRBD2 (5 bases each). This CDR3 comprises 14 residues. From germline, CDR1 is SGHTA and CDR2 FQGNSA. V was clipped by 6 bases and J by 10 bases, with 19 bases between them. The CDR3 bases are TGTGCCAGCAGTCCTCCGGGACGCCCTGCCGAGCAGTTCTTC. The encoded protein is CASSPPGRPAEQFF.

This clonotype occurred many times. The chain combines TRBV5-5 with TRBJ2-2; D ambiguous. V was pared by 1 base and J by 1 base, with 8 bases between. From germline, CDR1 is SGHKS and CDR2 YYEKEE (reference sequence). The CDR3 sequence is 15 residues long. For the CDR3, the DNA is TGTGCCAGCAGCTTGCGTTCAGGGAACACCGGGGAGCTGTTTTTT. This codes for CASSLRSGNTGELFF.

This rearrangement joins TRBV7-8 to TRBJ2-1; D is ambiguous. This CDR3 has 14 residues. V shed 5 bases and J shed 0 bases, with 8 bases lying between them. Looked up from germline, CDR1 is SGHVS and CDR2 is FQNEAQ. As DNA, the CDR3 is TGTGCCAGCAGCCGCCTCGCCTCCTACAATGAGCAGTTCTTC. Protein: CASSRLASYNEQFF.

At least ten counts were recorded for this clonotype. V gene TRBV20-1 combines with J gene TRBJ2-1, with D possibly TRBD2 on 5 matching bases. CDR1 and CDR2 from the germline V gene are DFQATT and SNEGSKA (reference sequence). The CDR3 covers 13 residues. V was trimmed by 3 bases and J by 2 bases, leaving 8 bases between them. The CDR3 sequence is CSASARAYNEQFF. Here the CDR3 DNA reads TGCAGTGCTAGTGCGCGGGCCTACAATGAGCAGTTCTTC.

This clonotype appeared a few times. The chain recombines TRBV9 with TRBJ2-7; 7 positions match TRBD1. Germline values: CDR1 SGDLS, CDR2 YYNGEE. This CDR3 contains 15 residues. The junction had 7 bases not matched to a gene; V was cut back by 4 bases and J by 0 bases. CDR3 amino acids: CASSPRGPHSYEQYF. The CDR3 DNA is TGTGCCAGCAGCCCTAGGGGGCCCCACTCCTACGAGCAGTACTTC.

In its sample, this clonotype was seen many times. The chain carries TRBV18 and TRBJ1-5, with D uncertain. The CDR3 runs to 16 residues. CDR1 and CDR2 from the germline V gene are KGHSH and LQKENI. With 6 bases removed from V and 2 bases from J, the gap between germline ends came to 17 bases. CDR3 residues: CASSRRAYEGNQPQHF. CDR3 sequence (DNA): TGTGCCAGCTCGCGCCGGGCCTATGAGGGCAATCAGCCCCAGCATTTT.

The table lists this clonotype with a few counts. This chain uses TRBV29-1 with TRBJ1-2; TRBD1 aligns across 9 bases. The CDR3 sequence is 15 residues long. CDR1 is SQVTM and CDR2 is ANQGSEA in the germline V gene. Germline trimming cut 7 bases from V and 2 bases from J; bases unmatched to any gene: 11. The CDR3 is CSAPGDRDANYGYTF. CDR3 in DNA: TGCAGCGCCCCCGGGGACAGGGATGCCAACTATGGCTACACCTTC. Using reference TRBV29-1 and TRBJ1-2 for the parts outside the CDR3, the full variable domain is SAVISQKPSRDICQRGTSLTIQCQVDSQVTMMFWYRQQPGQSLTLIATANQGSEATYESGFVIDKFPISRPNLTFSTLTVSNMSPEDSSIYLCSAPGDRDANYGYTFGSGTRLTVV.

CDR3 residues: CASSLWIASVSTDTQYF. For the CDR3, the DNA is TGTGCCAGCAGCTTGTGGATCGCGAGCGTGAGCACAGATACGCAGTATTTT. The gene calls are TRBV5-5 and TRBJ2-3; D gene unclear. Deletions cut 1 base from V and 0 bases from J, with 15 bases between. Germline V gene sequence: CDR1 SGHKS, CDR2 YYEKEE (reference sequence). The CDR3 has 17 amino acids.

The chain recombines TRBV5-1 with TRBJ2-3, with D hard to call. Deletions cut 6 bases from V and 2 bases from J, with 7 bases between. The germline gives CDR1 SGHRS, CDR2 YFSETQ. There are 12 residues in the CDR3. The CDR3: CASNDNTDTQYF. The CDR3 DNA follows: TGCGCCAGCAACGATAACACAGATACGCAGTATTTT.

This clonotype was seen a few times. The CDR3 sequence is CATAGSRNEQFF. For the CDR3, the DNA is TGTGCCACCGCGGGCAGCCGAAATGAGCAGTTCTTC. The J gene is TRBJ2-1, the V gene TRBV24-1, with D perhaps TRBD2 (5 bases). Per the germline V gene, CDR1 is KGHDR and CDR2 is SFDVKD. V was trimmed by 9 bases and J by 7 bases, leaving 12 bases between them. The CDR3 totals 12 residues.

In its sample, this clonotype was seen a few times. This CDR3 reads CASSHRTGGGNTEAFF. The CDR3 bases are TGTGCCAGCAGCCACCGGACAGGGGGCGGAAACACTGAAGCTTTCTTT. J is TRBJ1-1 and V is TRBV7-9; 11 bases map to TRBD1. V lost 5 bases and J lost 2; bases outside the gene matches: 7. Germline assignment: CDR1 SEHNR and CDR2 FQNEAQ (reference sequence). The CDR3 sequence is 16 residues long.

This sequence joins TRBV5-1 and TRBJ2-5; D not certain. Trimming stripped 4 bases from V and 5 bases from J, with 12 bases between. The CDR3 runs 13 residues. Germline V lookup: CDR1 SGHRS, CDR2 YFSETQ. CDR3 amino acids: CASSDQGAETQYF. In DNA form, the CDR3 reads TGCGCCAGCAGCGATCAAGGCGCGGAGACCCAGTACTTC.

This clonotype showed up just a few times. V and J are TRBV6-2 or TRBV6-3 and TRBJ2-1; TRBD2 agrees at 9 bases. The CDR3 sequence is 12 residues long. Germline trimming cut 7 bases from V and 6 bases from J; bases unmatched to any gene: 1. Germline loops: CDR1 MNHEY, CDR2 SVGEGT. CDR3 coding DNA: TGTGCCAGCAAGACTAGCGGCAATGAGCAGTTCTTC. Its protein product is CASKTSGNEQFF.